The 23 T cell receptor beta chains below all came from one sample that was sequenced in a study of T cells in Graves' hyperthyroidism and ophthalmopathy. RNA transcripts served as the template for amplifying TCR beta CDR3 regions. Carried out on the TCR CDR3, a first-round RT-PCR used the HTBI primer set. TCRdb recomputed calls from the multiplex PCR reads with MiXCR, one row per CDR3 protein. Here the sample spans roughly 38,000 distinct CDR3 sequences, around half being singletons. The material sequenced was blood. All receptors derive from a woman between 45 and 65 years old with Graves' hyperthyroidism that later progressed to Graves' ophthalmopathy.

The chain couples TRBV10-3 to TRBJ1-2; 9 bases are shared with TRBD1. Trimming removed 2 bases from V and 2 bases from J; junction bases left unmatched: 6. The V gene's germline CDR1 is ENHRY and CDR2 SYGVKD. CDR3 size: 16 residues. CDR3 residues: CAISEEQGAGNYGYTF. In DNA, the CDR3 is TGTGCCATCAGTGAGGAACAGGGGGCGGGGAACTATGGCTACACCTTC.

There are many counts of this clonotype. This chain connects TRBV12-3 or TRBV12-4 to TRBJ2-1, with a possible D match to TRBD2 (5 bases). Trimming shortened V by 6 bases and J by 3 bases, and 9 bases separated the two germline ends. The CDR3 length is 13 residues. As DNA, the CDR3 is TGTGCCAGCAGCTCCGGGAACTACAATGAGCAGTTCTTC. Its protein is CASSSGNYNEQFF.

The CDR3 region is CASRTRVPNEQYF. CDR3 DNA: TGTGCCAGCAGGACGCGGGTGCCTAATGAGCAGTATTTT. The chain uses TRBV2 and TRBJ2-3; tentative D call: TRBD2 (5 bases). Trimming removed 6 bases at V and 11 bases at J, with 18 bases between. The germline V gene encodes CDR1 SNHLY and CDR2 FYNNEI. This CDR3 is built from 13 residues.

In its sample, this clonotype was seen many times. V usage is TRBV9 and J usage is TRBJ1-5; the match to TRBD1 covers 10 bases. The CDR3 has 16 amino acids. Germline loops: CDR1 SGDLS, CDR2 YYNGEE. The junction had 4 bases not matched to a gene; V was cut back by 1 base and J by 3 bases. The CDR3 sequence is CASSVKDRGYNQPQHF. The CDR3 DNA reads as TGTGCCAGCAGCGTAAAGGACAGGGGGTACAATCAGCCCCAGCATTTT.

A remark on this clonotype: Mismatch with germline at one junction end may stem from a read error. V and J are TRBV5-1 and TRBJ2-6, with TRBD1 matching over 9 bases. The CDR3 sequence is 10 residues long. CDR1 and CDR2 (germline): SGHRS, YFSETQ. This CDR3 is CASSSGDRDF. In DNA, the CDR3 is TGCGCCAGCAGCTCTGGGGACAGGGATTTC.

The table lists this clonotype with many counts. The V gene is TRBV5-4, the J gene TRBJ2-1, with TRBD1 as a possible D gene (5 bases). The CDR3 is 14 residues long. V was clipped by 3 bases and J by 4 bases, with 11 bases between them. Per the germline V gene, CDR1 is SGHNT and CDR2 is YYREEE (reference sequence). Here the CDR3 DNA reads TGTGCCAGCAGCTCGGTGGGGCAGTACAATGAGCAGTTCTTC. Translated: CASSSVGQYNEQFF. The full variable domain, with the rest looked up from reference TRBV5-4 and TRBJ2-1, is ETGVTQSPTHLIKTRGQQVTLRCSSQSGHNTVSWYQQALGQGPQFIFQYYREEENGRGNFPPRFSGLQFPNYSSELNVNALELDDSALYLCASSSVGQYNEQFFGPGTRLTVL.

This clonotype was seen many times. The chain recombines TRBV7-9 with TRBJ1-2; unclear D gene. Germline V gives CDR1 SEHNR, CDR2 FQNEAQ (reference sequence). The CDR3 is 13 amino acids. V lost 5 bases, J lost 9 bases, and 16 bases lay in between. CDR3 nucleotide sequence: TGTGCCAGCAGCCGCCCCGATTGGAGCCGCTACACCTTC. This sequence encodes CASSRPDWSRYTF.

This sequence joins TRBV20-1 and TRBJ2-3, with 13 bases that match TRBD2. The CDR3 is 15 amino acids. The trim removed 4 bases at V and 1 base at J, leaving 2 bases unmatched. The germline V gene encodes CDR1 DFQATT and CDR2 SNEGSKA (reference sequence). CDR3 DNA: TGCAGTGCTAAGGGACTAGCGGGACGCACAGATACGCAGTATTTT. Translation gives CSAKGLAGRTDTQYF.

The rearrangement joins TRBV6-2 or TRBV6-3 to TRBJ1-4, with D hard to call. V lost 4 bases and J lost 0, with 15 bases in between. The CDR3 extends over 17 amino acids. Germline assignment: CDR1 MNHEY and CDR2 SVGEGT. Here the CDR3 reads CASSLGRLDATNEKLFF. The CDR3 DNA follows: TGTGCCAGCAGTTTAGGACGGCTCGATGCAACTAATGAAAAACTGTTTTTT.

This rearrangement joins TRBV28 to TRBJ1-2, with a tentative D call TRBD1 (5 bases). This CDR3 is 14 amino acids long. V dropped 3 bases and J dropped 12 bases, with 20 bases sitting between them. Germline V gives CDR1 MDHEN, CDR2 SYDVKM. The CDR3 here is CASSLWGRGLGNTF. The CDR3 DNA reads TGTGCCAGCAGTTTGTGGGGGAGGGGTCTTGGAAACACCTTC.

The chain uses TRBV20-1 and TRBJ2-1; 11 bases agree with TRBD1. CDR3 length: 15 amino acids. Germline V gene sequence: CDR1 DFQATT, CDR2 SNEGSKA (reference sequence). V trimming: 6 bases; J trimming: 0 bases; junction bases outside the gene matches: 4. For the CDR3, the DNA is TGCAGTGCCATTGGGACAGGGGGCTCCTACAATGAGCAGTTCTTC. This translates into CSAIGTGGSYNEQFF.

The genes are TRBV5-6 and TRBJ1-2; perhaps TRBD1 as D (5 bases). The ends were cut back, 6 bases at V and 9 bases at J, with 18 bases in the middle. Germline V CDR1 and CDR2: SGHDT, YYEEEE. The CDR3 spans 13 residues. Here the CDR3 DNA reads TGTGCCAGCACGCGGGGCGGGAGGAGTAGCTACACCTTC. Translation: CASTRGGRSSYTF.

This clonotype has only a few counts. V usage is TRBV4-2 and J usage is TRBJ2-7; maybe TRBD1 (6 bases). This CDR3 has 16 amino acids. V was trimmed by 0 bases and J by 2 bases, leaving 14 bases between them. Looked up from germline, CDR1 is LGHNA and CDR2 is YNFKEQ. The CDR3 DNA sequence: TGTGCCAGCAGCCAAGATTCCCACAGGGCTCCCTACGAGCAGTACTTC. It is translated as CASSQDSHRAPYEQYF.

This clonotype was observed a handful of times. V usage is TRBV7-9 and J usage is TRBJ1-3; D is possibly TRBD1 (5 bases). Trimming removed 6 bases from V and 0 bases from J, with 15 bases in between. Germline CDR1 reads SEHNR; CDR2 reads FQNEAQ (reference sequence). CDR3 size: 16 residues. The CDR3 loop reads CASSPGRLCSGNTIYF. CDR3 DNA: TGTGCCAGCAGTCCAGGGAGGCTGTGCTCTGGAAACACCATATATTTT. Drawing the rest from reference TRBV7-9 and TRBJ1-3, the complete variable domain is DTGVSQNPRHKITKRGQNVTFRCDPISEHNRLYWYRQTLGQGPEFLTYFQNEAQLEKSRLLSDRFSAERPKGSFSTLEIQRTEQGDSAMYLCASSPGRLCSGNTIYFGEGSWLTVV.

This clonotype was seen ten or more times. The CDR3 sequence: CASRREREYF. CDR3 coding DNA: TGTGCCAGCAGGCGGGAGAGGGAGTACTTC. The gene calls are TRBV6-1 and TRBJ2-7; 7 nucleotides line up with TRBD2. Germline V gene lookup returns CDR1 MNHNS and CDR2 SASEGT. Trimming at V came to 6 bases and at J to 11 bases, leaving 4 bases not matched to a gene. The CDR3 is made up of 10 amino acids.

CDR3 sequence (DNA): TGTGCCAGCAGCGTAGATGATGGGGAGCCTTCGGGTGAGCAGTTCTTC. This translates into CASSVDDGEPSGEQFF. The chain combines TRBV9 with TRBJ2-1; possibly TRBD2 for D (5 bases). The CDR3 loop spans 16 amino acids. Trimming removed 0 bases at V and 9 bases at J, with 19 bases between. Per germline, CDR1 SGDLS and CDR2 YYNGEE.

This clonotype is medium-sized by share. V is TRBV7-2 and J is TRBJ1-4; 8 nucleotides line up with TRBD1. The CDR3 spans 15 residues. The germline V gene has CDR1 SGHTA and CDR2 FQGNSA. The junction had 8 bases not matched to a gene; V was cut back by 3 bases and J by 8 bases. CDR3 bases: TGTGCCAGCAGCTTTCAGGGGGCGCTTTTGGAAAAACTGTTTTTT. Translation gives CASSFQGALLEKLFF.

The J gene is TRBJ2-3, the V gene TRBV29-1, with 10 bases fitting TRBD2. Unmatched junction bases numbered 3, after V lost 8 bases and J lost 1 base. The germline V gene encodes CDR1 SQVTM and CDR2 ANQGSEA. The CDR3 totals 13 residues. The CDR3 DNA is TGCAGCTCAGGGACTAGCGGCACAGATACGCAGTATTTT. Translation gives CSSGTSGTDTQYF.

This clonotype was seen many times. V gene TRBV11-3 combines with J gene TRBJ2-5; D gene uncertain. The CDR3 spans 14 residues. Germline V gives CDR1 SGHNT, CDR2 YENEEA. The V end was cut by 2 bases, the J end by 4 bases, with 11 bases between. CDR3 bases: TGTGCCAGCAGCTTATATAGTAATGTAGAGACCCAGTACTTC. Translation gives CASSLYSNVETQYF.

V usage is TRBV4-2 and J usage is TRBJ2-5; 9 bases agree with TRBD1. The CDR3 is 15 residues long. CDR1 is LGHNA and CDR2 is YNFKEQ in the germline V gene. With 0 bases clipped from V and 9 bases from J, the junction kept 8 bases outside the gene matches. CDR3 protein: CASSQEDRGGQPQYF. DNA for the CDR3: TGTGCCAGCAGCCAAGAGGACAGGGGAGGTCAGCCCCAGTACTTC.

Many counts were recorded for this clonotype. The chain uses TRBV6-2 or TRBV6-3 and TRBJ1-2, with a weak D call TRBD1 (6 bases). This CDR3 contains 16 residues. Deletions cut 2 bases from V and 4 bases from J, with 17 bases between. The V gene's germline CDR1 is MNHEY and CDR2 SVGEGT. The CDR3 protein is CASSYEQGVWIYGYTF. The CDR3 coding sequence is TGTGCCAGCAGTTACGAACAGGGAGTTTGGATCTATGGCTACACCTTC.

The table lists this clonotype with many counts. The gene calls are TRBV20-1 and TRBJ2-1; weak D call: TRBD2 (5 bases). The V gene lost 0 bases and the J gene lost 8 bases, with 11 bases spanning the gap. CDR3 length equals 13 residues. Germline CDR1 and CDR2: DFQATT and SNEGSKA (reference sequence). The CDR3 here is CSARDRLAHEQFF. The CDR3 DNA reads TGCAGTGCTAGAGATCGGCTAGCTCATGAGCAGTTCTTC.

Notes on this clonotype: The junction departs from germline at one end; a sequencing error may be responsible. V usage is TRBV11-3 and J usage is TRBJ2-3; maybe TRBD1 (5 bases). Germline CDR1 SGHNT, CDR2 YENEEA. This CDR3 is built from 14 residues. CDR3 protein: CAQNWRGMTDTKYF. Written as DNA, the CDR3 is TGTGCCCAAAATTGGAGAGGTATGACAGATACGAAGTATTTT.